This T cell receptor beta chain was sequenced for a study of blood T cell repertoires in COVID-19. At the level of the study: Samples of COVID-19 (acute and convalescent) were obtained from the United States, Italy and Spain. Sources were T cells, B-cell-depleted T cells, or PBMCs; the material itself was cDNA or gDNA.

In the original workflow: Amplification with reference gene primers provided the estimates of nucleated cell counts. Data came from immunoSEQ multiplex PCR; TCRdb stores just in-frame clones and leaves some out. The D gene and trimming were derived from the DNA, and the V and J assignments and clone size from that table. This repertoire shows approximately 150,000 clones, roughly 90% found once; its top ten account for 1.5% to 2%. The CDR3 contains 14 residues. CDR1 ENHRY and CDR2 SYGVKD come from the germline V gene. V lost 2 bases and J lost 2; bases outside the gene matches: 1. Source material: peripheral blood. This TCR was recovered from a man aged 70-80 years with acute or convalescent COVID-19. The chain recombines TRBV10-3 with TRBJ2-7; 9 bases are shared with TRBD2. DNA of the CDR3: TGTGCCATCAGTGAGGGCGGGGGGGCCTACGAGCAGTACTTC. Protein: CAISEGGGAYEQYF.